This TCR beta chain appears in the sequencing data of a study of cytomegalovirus exposure and HLA in healthy donors. Primers included in the PCR were 60 Vbeta and 13 Jbeta primers. Original methodology: Later analysis identified some 80 million unique TCR beta chains, about 12 million shared. Libraries were prepared by immunoSEQ multiplex PCR; TCRdb keeps only in-frame clonotypes and omits some of them. Clone size and V and J calls were adopted from that table, with D and trimming inferred from the DNA. This table has under 200,000 clones, around three quarters appearing once. Study-wide results and limits: For cytomegalovirus status, the classifier reportedly gave diagnoses with high specificity and sensitivity. No immune exposure information besides CMV serostatus was available. Investigators reported fewer than 200 TCR beta chains as tied to cytomegalovirus.

Note on this clone: Its antigen is as yet unknown.

The CDR3 runs 13 residues. V was clipped by 4 bases and J by 3 bases, with 6 bases between them. Germline CDR1 and CDR2: MRHNA and SNTAGT. The TCR sequence derives from a man aged 40-50 years in good health and CMV-seronegative. This chain connects TRBV6-4 to TRBJ2-2; D perhaps matches TRBD2 (6 bases). Material: PBMCs. The CDR3 bases are TGTGCCAGCAGTGGGGGGGACACCGGGGAGCTGTTTTTT. Protein sequence: CASSGGDTGELFF.